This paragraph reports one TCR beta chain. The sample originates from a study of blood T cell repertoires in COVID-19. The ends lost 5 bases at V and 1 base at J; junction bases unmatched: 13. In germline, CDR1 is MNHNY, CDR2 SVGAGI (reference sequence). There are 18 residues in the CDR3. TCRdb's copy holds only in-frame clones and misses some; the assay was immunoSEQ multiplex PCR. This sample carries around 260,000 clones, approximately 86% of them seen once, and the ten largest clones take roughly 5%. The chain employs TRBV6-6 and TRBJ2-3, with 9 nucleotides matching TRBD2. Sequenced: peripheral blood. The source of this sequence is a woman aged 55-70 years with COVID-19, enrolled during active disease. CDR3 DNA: TGTGCCAGCAGTCATACCCCACCTAGGACTAGCGGCACAGATACGCAGTATTTT. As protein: CASSHTPPRTSGTDTQYF.